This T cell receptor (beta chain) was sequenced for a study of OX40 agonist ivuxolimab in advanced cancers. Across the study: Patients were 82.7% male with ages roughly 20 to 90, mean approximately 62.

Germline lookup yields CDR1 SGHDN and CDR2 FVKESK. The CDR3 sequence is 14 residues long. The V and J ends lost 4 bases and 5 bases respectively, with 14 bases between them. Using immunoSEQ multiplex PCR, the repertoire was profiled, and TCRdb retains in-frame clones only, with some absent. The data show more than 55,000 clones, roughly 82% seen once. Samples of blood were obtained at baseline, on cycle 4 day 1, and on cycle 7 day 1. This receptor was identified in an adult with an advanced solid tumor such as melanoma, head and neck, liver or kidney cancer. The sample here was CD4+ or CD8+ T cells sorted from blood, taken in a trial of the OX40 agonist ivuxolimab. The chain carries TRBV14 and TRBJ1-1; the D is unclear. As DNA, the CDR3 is TGTGCCAGCAGCCTGGGAACTCCGCGGACTGAAGCTTTCTTT. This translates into CASSLGTPRTEAFF.